This is a list of T cell receptor beta chains from one sample in a study of blood T cell repertoires in COVID-19. Produced via immunoSEQ multiplex PCR; TCRdb's table is partial and in-frame only. The sample has around 160,000 clones, 75% to 90% seen once. Material: peripheral blood. These receptors were collected from a man in his late teens or twenties with COVID-19, enrolled during active disease. Each CDR3 is given with its conserved first and last residue. D genes are given only for firm matches. Clone size, where shown, is once, few, many, or a class for clones that have expanded.

D: TRBD1
J: TRBJ2-7
size: .
V: TRBV4-1
DNA: TGCGCCAGCAGCCAAGATTTGGACAGGCCCAGGGAGCAGTACTTC
CDR3: CASSQDLDRPREQYF

D: .
J: TRBJ2-1
size: .
V: TRBV19
DNA: TGTGCCAGTAGTATCGGAGTCCCATATGAGCAGTTCTTC
CDR3: CASSIGVPYEQFF

D: .
J: TRBJ2-1
size: .
V: TRBV6-2/TRBV6-3
DNA: TGTGCCAGCAGTTACACGCAAGGGGTTATTGTTTGGGGCAATGAGCAGTTCTTC
CDR3: CASSYTQGVIVWGNEQFF

D: TRBD2
J: TRBJ2-7
size: .
V: TRBV5-1
DNA: TGCGCCAGCAGCCGCGGACTAGCGGGAGTATACGAGCAGTACTTC
CDR3: CASSRGLAGVYEQYF

D: .
J: TRBJ2-7
size: .
V: TRBV27
DNA: TGTGCCAGCAGTTTATCCGGAGGGAACGAGCAGTACTTC
CDR3: CASSLSGGNEQYF

D: TRBD1
J: TRBJ2-5
size: .
V: TRBV11-2
DNA: TGTGCCAGCAGCCACTGGACAGGGGCGCAAGAGACCCAGTACTTC
CDR3: CASSHWTGAQETQYF

D: .
J: TRBJ2-3
size: .
V: TRBV19
DNA: TGTGCCAGTAACCCTGAGGTCAGCCTTGGCACAGATACGCAGTATTTT
CDR3: CASNPEVSLGTDTQYF

D: .
J: TRBJ2-1
size: .
V: TRBV27
DNA: TGTGCCAGCAGTTCCGGCCGGGTTGGGCAGTTCTTC
CDR3: CASSSGRVGQFF

D: TRBD1
J: TRBJ1-6
size: .
V: TRBV11-3
DNA: TGTGCCAGCAGCTTAGTCGGACAGGGGAATTCACCCCTCCACTTT
CDR3: CASSLVGQGNSPLHF

D: .
J: TRBJ1-3
size: .
V: TRBV3-1/TRBV3-2
DNA: TGTGCCAGCAGCCAAGTGGAGTCCGGAAACACCATATATTTT
CDR3: CASSQVESGNTIYF

D: TRBD2
J: TRBJ2-7
size: .
V: TRBV6-6
DNA: TGTGCCAGCAGTTACGTGATCAGCGGGAGTTCGTACGAGCAGTACTTC
CDR3: CASSYVISGSSYEQYF

D: .
J: TRBJ1-3
size: once
V: TRBV9
DNA: TGTGCCAGCAGCGTAGAACCCCTAGCCAGGGGTGGAAACACCATATATTTT
CDR3: CASSVEPLARGGNTIYF

D: .
J: TRBJ1-2
size: .
V: TRBV7-6
DNA: TGTGCCAGCAGCTTAGACTTGCGGGGTGCGGGCTACACCTTC
CDR3: CASSLDLRGAGYTF

D: .
J: TRBJ1-2
size: .
V: TRBV11-2
DNA: TGTGCCAGCCGGGAGTCAGGGAATGGCTACACCTTC
CDR3: CASRESGNGYTF

D: .
J: TRBJ1-3
size: .
V: TRBV7-2
DNA: TGTGCCAGCAGCTACGGGTCCCCAGGGAACACCATATATTTT
CDR3: CASSYGSPGNTIYF

D: .
J: TRBJ2-3
size: .
V: TRBV21-1
DNA: TGTGCCAGCAGCAAAACGACTAGCGGGAGTGTAGATACGCAGTATTTT
CDR3: CASSKTTSGSVDTQYF

D: .
J: TRBJ1-3
size: .
V: TRBV29-1
DNA: TGCAGCGTTGCCTCTTTGACAGGAGGAAACACCATATATTTT
CDR3: CSVASLTGGNTIYF

D: .
J: TRBJ1-1
size: .
V: TRBV5-4
DNA: TGTGCCAGCAGCGCGGCAGGGAAGACTGAAGCTTTCTTT
CDR3: CASSAAGKTEAFF

D: .
J: TRBJ1-5
size: few
V: TRBV24-1
DNA: TGTGCCACCAGTGATTTGACCGCGGGTCAGCCCCAGCATTTT
CDR3: CATSDLTAGQPQHF

D: .
J: TRBJ1-6
size: many
V: TRBV3-1/TRBV3-2
DNA: TGTGCCAGCAGCCCCCGTCACGAGGATTCACCCCTCCACTTT
CDR3: CASSPRHEDSPLHF

D: .
J: TRBJ2-1
size: .
V: TRBV7-3
DNA: TGTGCCAGCAGCTTAACGACAGGACGCTACAATGAGCAGTTCTTC
CDR3: CASSLTTGRYNEQFF

D: TRBD2
J: TRBJ2-1
size: .
V: TRBV13
DNA: TGTGCCAGCAGCTCTCCTCTGGGACTAGCGGGAGCGGGTGAGCAGTTCTTC
CDR3: CASSSPLGLAGAGEQFF

D: .
J: TRBJ2-5
size: once
V: TRBV25-1
DNA: TGTGCCAGCAGTGAATTCCGGACACAAGAGACCCAGTACTTC
CDR3: CASSEFRTQETQYF

D: .
J: TRBJ2-6
size: .
V: TRBV7-9
DNA: TGTGCCAGCAGGGGGCCCACGGATGCCGGTTTTCAGGGGGCCAACGTCCTGACTTTC
CDR3: CASRGPTDAGFQGANVLTF

D: .
J: TRBJ1-3
size: .
V: TRBV7-9
DNA: TGTGCCGGAAGAGGCTCTGGAAACACCATATATTTT
CDR3: CAGRGSGNTIYF

D: .
J: TRBJ1-2
size: .
V: TRBV19
DNA: TGTGCCAGTAGAATGAGCGGTTATGGCTACACCTTC
CDR3: CASRMSGYGYTF